A single T cell receptor beta chain is shown here with its context. The germline CDR1 and CDR2 sequences are SGHVS and FNYEAQ. The length of the CDR3 is 15 residues. The V end lost 0 bases, the J end lost 4 bases, and 9 bases lay between the germline ends. This specimen belongs to a study of CDR3 diversity in severe acne. TCRdb re-called the PCR reads with MiXCR, one entry per CDR3 protein. The table lists under 100,000 distinct CDR3 sequences, roughly half of them singletons, with over 9.5% in the top ten. This receptor was identified in a male donor in good health, serving as a control. The V gene is TRBV7-6, the J gene TRBJ1-4; D remains ambiguous. The sample comprised blood. The CDR3 nucleotides are TGTGCCAGCAGCTTAGCTTCAGCCATTAATGAAAAACTGTTTTTT. Translated, it gives CASSLASAINEKLFF.